The entry that follows covers one TCR beta chain sequence. This record belongs to a study of shared T cell receptors in the human thymus. Libraries were prepared by immunoSEQ multiplex PCR; TCRdb keeps only in-frame clonotypes and omits some of them. This table holds approximately 490,000 clones, about 84% found once. Trimming took 6 bases from V and 7 from J, leaving 22 bases between them. Per the germline V gene, CDR1 is MDHEN and CDR2 is SYDVKM. The CDR3 has 15 residues. The same data also contributed to another study, on human thymus T cells.

The TCR sequence derives from a boy under two years old with a congenital heart defect. The rearrangement uses TRBV28 and TRBJ2-7; no clear D gene. Sequenced sample: thymocytes. CDR3 DNA: TGTGCCAGCAGCGCTCCTCCCGGCCCCACGAGGGAGCAGTACTTC. Its protein is CASSAPPGPTREQYF.